These T cell receptor beta chains were read from a single sample in a study of blood T cells in healthy people across ages. TCRdb reanalysed the 5' RACE reads using MiXCR and keeps one entry per CDR3 protein. Seen here are 550,000 to 750,000 distinct CDR3 sequences, 20% to 25% observed once, and the top ten hold approximately 3.7%. The sample consisted of blood. All receptors derive from a man aged 70-80 years in good health. Both conserved end residues are part of each CDR3. The order of the fields is clone size, D gene, V gene, J gene, CDR3 DNA, CDR3 protein. The D gene is left open where the match is weak. Part of the rows lack a size; the others show once, few, many or a class for expanded clones.

few,TRBD2,TRBV11-2,TRBJ2-5,TGTGCCAGCAGCTTAGTTTTCGGCAGGGAGGGGCAAGAGACCCAGTACTTC,CASSLVFGREGQETQYF
few,NA,TRBV7-9,TRBJ1-1,TGTGCCAGCAGCCCCTCAGGGCTGGAAAACACTGAAGCTTTCTTT,CASSPSGLENTEAFF
few,NA,TRBV29-1,TRBJ1-4,TGCAGCGTTCCAGATGGGGAAAAACTGTTTTTT,CSVPDGEKLFF
NA,TRBD1,TRBV20-1,TRBJ2-7,TGCAGTGTCCCAACAGGGGGCCCCTACGAGCAGTACTTC,CSVPTGGPYEQYF
NA,TRBD1,TRBV28,TRBJ2-2,TGTGCCAGCAGTTATTCTCAGGGGGCCGGCGGGGAGCTGTTTTTT,CASSYSQGAGGELFF
few,TRBD1,TRBV20-1,TRBJ2-7,TGCAGTGCTAGAGGGACAGGGGAAGTGGGGGAGCAGTACTTC,CSARGTGEVGEQYF
few,TRBD1,TRBV6-2/TRBV6-3,TRBJ2-3,TGTGCCAGCAGCATCCTCGGACAGGGGCGCACAGATACGCAGTATTTT,CASSILGQGRTDTQYF
NA,TRBD2,TRBV20-1,TRBJ2-1,TGCAGTGCTAGAGTCGCTAGCGGGAGGTGGGATGAGCAGTTCTTC,CSARVASGRWDEQFF
NA,TRBD1,TRBV5-1,TRBJ2-1,TGCGCCAGCAGCTTGGAGCCAGGGGGCGGGAATGAGCAGTTCTTC,CASSLEPGGGNEQFF
few,NA,TRBV7-8,TRBJ1-2,TGTGCCAGCAGCTTAGCCCTTACTCCGGGACCCGGTACTTATGGCTACACCTTC,CASSLALTPGPGTYGYTF
few,NA,TRBV10-3,TRBJ2-6,TGTGCCATTGGGACCTACTCTGGGGCCAACGTCCTGACTTTC,CAIGTYSGANVLTF
many,NA,TRBV5-1,TRBJ1-5,TGCGCCAGCAGCTTGGGGCAGGCCAATCAGCCCCAGCATTTT,CASSLGQANQPQHF
many,TRBD2,TRBV29-1,TRBJ2-5,TGCAGCGGAGGGACTAGCGGACGCAAAGAGACCCAGTACTTC,CSGGTSGRKETQYF
many,NA,TRBV29-1,TRBJ2-5,TGCAGCGTTGAGCCGGACTACAAAGAGACCCAGTACTTC,CSVEPDYKETQYF
NA,TRBD1,TRBV2,TRBJ2-5,TGTGCCAAACAGGGGGCTAAGGAGACCCAGTACTTC,CAKQGAKETQYF
NA,NA,TRBV5-5,TRBJ2-7,TGTGCCAGCACCCCTAGGACAGCCTACGGGCAGTACTTC,CASTPRTAYGQYF
few,NA,TRBV3-1,TRBJ2-3,TGTGCCAGCAGCCAAGAAAAATTCACAGATACGCAGTATTTT,CASSQEKFTDTQYF
few,NA,TRBV7-9,TRBJ2-3,TGTGCCAGCAGCTTAAAAGCAGGAGGGGGGCCTTCAGATACGCAGTATTTT,CASSLKAGGGPSDTQYF
few,TRBD1,TRBV5-1,TRBJ2-7,TGCGCCAGCAGCTCCGGGACAGGGTCTCACGAGCAGTACTTC,CASSSGTGSHEQYF
NA,NA,TRBV27,TRBJ2-2,TGTGCCAGCAGGCTTGCAGTAGGGAGAACCGAGGAGCTGTTTTTT,CASRLAVGRTEELFF
once,NA,TRBV24-1,TRBJ2-3,TGTGCCACCAGTACGGGAGTAAGAACAGATACGCAGTATTTT,CATSTGVRTDTQYF
NA,NA,TRBV2,TRBJ2-5,TGTGCCAGCAGTGACGACTGGAAAGAGACCCAGTACTTC,CASSDDWKETQYF
few,TRBD1,TRBV29-1,TRBJ1-1,TGCAGCGGGCGTGATGACAGGGGTTACACTGAAGCTTTCTTT,CSGRDDRGYTEAFF
many,NA,TRBV29-1,TRBJ2-5,TGCAGCGTTGTAATCCAGCGGCAAGAGACCCAGTACTTC,CSVVIQRQETQYF
few,TRBD1,TRBV5-1,TRBJ1-2,TGCGCCAGCAGCTTCCTCCGGGACAGTGAAGACTACACCTTC,CASSFLRDSEDYTF
NA,TRBD1,TRBV12-3/TRBV12-4,TRBJ1-2,TGTGCCAGCAGTCTCAGGACAGGGGGCGGTGGTGGCTACACCTTC,CASSLRTGGGGGYTF
few,TRBD2,TRBV6-1,TRBJ2-1,TGTGCCAGCAGCGAATCGGGACTAGTGGGGTGGGGCTCCTACAATGAGCAGTTCTTC,CASSESGLVGWGSYNEQFF
few,TRBD2,TRBV5-1,TRBJ2-3,TGCGCCAGCAGCAGGCGGACTAGCGGACTAGATACGCAGTATTTT,CASSRRTSGLDTQYF
NA,TRBD2,TRBV20-1,TRBJ2-7,TGCAGTGCTAGATTATCCGGGGGGGGCTCCTACGAGCAGTACTTC,CSARLSGGGSYEQYF
few,TRBD2,TRBV29-1,TRBJ2-5,TGCAGCGTCGAACCTCTCGCGAGCGGGAGAGGTCACGAGACCCAGTACTTC,CSVEPLASGRGHETQYF
NA,TRBD2,TRBV7-2,TRBJ2-7,TGTGCCAGCAGCTCCCGGGTAGCGGGACCACCCTGGGGGCAGTACTTC,CASSSRVAGPPWGQYF
NA,NA,TRBV2,TRBJ2-7,TGTGCCAGCAGTGTCAACGGGGGATACGAGCAGTACTTC,CASSVNGGYEQYF
NA,TRBD2,TRBV9,TRBJ2-3,TGTGCCAGCAGCTTTGGACTAGCCCCGGGTTCAGATACGCAGTATTTT,CASSFGLAPGSDTQYF
NA,NA,TRBV6-2/TRBV6-3,TRBJ2-5,TGTGCCAGCAGCCCCCCGCGACTAGATGAGACCCAGTACTTC,CASSPPRLDETQYF
NA,TRBD1,TRBV7-6,TRBJ2-1,TGTGCCAGCAGCTTAGATGTTTTAGGGACAGGGACCTACAATGAGCAGTTCTTC,CASSLDVLGTGTYNEQFF
NA,NA,TRBV4-2,TRBJ2-1,TGTGCCAGCAGCCAAGAAGTGGGCGTTGGTGAGCAGTTCTTC,CASSQEVGVGEQFF
NA,TRBD1,TRBV6-6,TRBJ2-1,TGTGCCAGCATATGGGACAGGGACAATGAGCAGTTCTTC,CASIWDRDNEQFF
NA,TRBD2,TRBV5-6,TRBJ2-1,TGTGCCAGCAGCTTAAGGCGGGAGGGCGGCTATGAGCAGTTCTTC,CASSLRREGGYEQFF
NA,TRBD2,TRBV18,TRBJ2-3,TGTGCCAGCTCACCACTTCCGACTAGCGGGGCTCGCACAGATACGCAGTATTTT,CASSPLPTSGARTDTQYF
few,TRBD2,TRBV20-1,TRBJ2-1,TGCAGTGCTAGAGGTGGACTAGCGAATGAGCAGTTCTTC,CSARGGLANEQFF
once,TRBD2,TRBV28,TRBJ2-1,TGTGCCAGCAGGTCGGGGGGATACAATGAGCAGTTCTTC,CASRSGGYNEQFF
NA,TRBD1,TRBV7-9,TRBJ2-7,TGTGCCAGCAGCCGCCGACAGGGGCCCTCCTACGAGCAGTACTTC,CASSRRQGPSYEQYF
many,TRBD1,TRBV10-3,TRBJ2-2,TGTGCCATCAGGGACAGGGATGCCGGGGAGCTGTTTTTT,CAIRDRDAGELFF
few,NA,TRBV2,TRBJ1-1,TGTGCCAGCAGTGTTCAGGGATCGATGAACACTGAAGCTTTCTTT,CASSVQGSMNTEAFF
NA,TRBD1,TRBV5-1,TRBJ1-5,TGCGCCAGCAGCCTAGACCTGGGACAGGGTTCAGGATTCAGCAATCAGCCCCAGCATTTT,CASSLDLGQGSGFSNQPQHF
few,NA,TRBV6-6,TRBJ2-7,TGTGCCAGCAGTTATCTGAGATCCTACGAGCAGTACTTC,CASSYLRSYEQYF